The 4 T cell receptor beta chains below were found in one sample sequenced in a study of blood T cell repertoires in COVID-19. Sequencing was performed with immunoSEQ multiplex PCR; in TCRdb, only in-frame clones are kept and a portion is missing. The table includes a few hundred thousand clones, approximately 81% detected once. Sequenced input: PBMCs or T cells enriched from blood (not recorded which). The receptors stem from a woman aged 50 to 60 who had been exposed to COVID-19.

The CDR3 nucleotides are TGTGCCAGTAGTATGATCGGGACAGGGCCCACCGGGGAGCTGTTTTTT. Its protein is CASSMIGTGPTGELFF. V usage is TRBV19 and J usage is TRBJ2-2, with 9 bases lining up with TRBD1. This CDR3 has 16 amino acids. The ends lost 3 bases at V and 4 bases at J; junction bases unmatched: 6. Germline values: CDR1 LNHDA, CDR2 SQIVND (reference sequence).

This chain links TRBV24-1 with TRBJ1-5; D call uncertain. The CDR3 is 13 amino acids. The V gene's germline CDR1 is KGHDR and CDR2 SFDVKD. V dropped 6 bases and J dropped 2 bases, with 7 bases sitting between them. DNA for the CDR3: TGTGCCACCAGTTCGGAGGGCAATCAGCCCCAGCATTTT. The encoded protein is CATSSEGNQPQHF.

The chain couples TRBV6-2 or TRBV6-3 to TRBJ1-2, with D unclear. The CDR3 loop spans 12 amino acids. Germline CDR1 is MNHEY and CDR2 is SVGEGT. Trimming left V 5 bases short and J 7 bases short, with 11 bases between. The CDR3 coding sequence is TGTGCCAGCAGTCCCCAGGCACCTGGCTACACCTTC. It encodes CASSPQAPGYTF.

This chain links TRBV10-3 with TRBJ1-6, with a possible D match to TRBD1 (6 bases). Trimming took 6 bases from V and 5 from J, leaving 11 bases between them. There are 14 residues in the CDR3. CDR1 is ENHRY, CDR2 SYGVKD, per germline. The CDR3 nucleotides read TGTGCCATCAGAGGGGGGGTCGATAATTCACCCCTCCACTTT. Translation gives CAIRGGVDNSPLHF.